One sample yielded the 16 T cell receptor beta chains listed below, sequenced in a study of response to subunit inactivated influenza vaccine. TCRdb reprocessed the RT-PCR reads via MiXCR and lists one record per CDR3 protein. The sample includes 400,000 to 550,000 distinct CDR3 sequences, roughly 27% of them seen just once. Source: CD4+ T cells sorted from PBMCs, taken around 5 days after vaccination. The receptors were gathered from a middle-aged man who received an inactivated influenza vaccine.

V gene TRBV20-1 combines with J gene TRBJ2-3; 9 bases align to TRBD2. Losses at the gene ends were 0 bases for V and 6 bases for J; bases not matched to a gene: 7. Germline values: CDR1 DFQATT, CDR2 SNEGSKA (reference sequence). The length of the CDR3 is 15 residues. CDR3 amino acids: CSARDLLAGRDTQYF. CDR3 DNA sequence: TGCAGTGCTAGAGATCTACTAGCGGGTCGGGATACGCAGTATTTT.

At least ten counts were recorded for this clonotype. The genes are TRBV6-5 and TRBJ1-6; TRBD1 is a possible D gene (6 bases). Germline CDR1 is MNHEY and CDR2 is SVGAGI. This CDR3 contains 17 residues. Trimming removed 0 bases from V and 4 bases from J, with 13 bases in between. The CDR3 coding sequence is TGTGCCAGCAGTTACTCGATTTCCGGGACATATAATTCACCCCTCCACTTT. As protein: CASSYSISGTYNSPLHF.

The table lists this clonotype with a few counts. The CDR3 protein is CATSRETGKEETQYF. As DNA, the CDR3 is TGTGCCACCAGCAGAGAAACAGGGAAGGAGGAGACCCAGTACTTC. The rearrangement links TRBV15 to TRBJ2-5; perhaps TRBD1 as D (6 bases). The V gene lost 0 bases and the J gene lost 5 bases, with 13 bases spanning the gap. Germline V gene data show CDR1 as LNHNV and CDR2 as YYDKDF (reference sequence). CDR3 length equals 15 residues.

This clonotype came up a few times. The gene calls are TRBV12-3 or TRBV12-4 and TRBJ2-6; D not resolved. Trimming took 6 bases from V and 0 from J, leaving 6 bases between them. The CDR3 is made up of 14 amino acids. CDR3 in DNA: TGTGCCAGCAGATACGACTCTGGGGCCAACGTCCTGACTTTC. It encodes CASRYDSGANVLTF.

The chain carries TRBV6-5 and TRBJ1-6, with a weak D call TRBD1 (5 bases). Trimming pared 0 bases from V and 12 bases from J, leaving 15 bases between. The germline CDR1 and CDR2 sequences are MNHEY and SVGAGI. The CDR3 has 15 residues. CDR3 in amino acids: CASSYSIGRAGPLHF. The CDR3 DNA sequence: TGTGCCAGCAGTTACTCGATAGGCAGGGCCGGACCCCTCCACTTT.

This chain links TRBV29-1 with TRBJ2-1; 10 bases match TRBD2. With 5 bases clipped from V and 9 bases from J, the junction kept 10 bases outside the gene matches. The CDR3 totals 14 residues. The germline gives CDR1 SQVTM, CDR2 ANQGSEA. The CDR3 coding sequence is TGCAGCGTTCTTCGGAGCGGGAGGGCCGGTGAGCAGTTCTTC. This gives the protein CSVLRSGRAGEQFF.

The chain combines TRBV12-3 or TRBV12-4 with TRBJ2-1, with D maybe TRBD2 (7 bases). This CDR3 contains 20 residues. V shed 0 bases and J shed 8 bases, with 29 bases lying between them. The CDR3 protein is CASSLAPRRGRGRRSHEQFF. In DNA form, the CDR3 reads TGTGCCAGCAGTTTAGCGCCGAGGCGGGGGCGCGGAAGGAGGTCGCATGAGCAGTTCTTC.

The rearrangement links TRBV5-1 to TRBJ2-2; maybe TRBD1 (5 bases). V was cut by 4 bases and J by 0 bases, with 10 bases left in between. Germline V lookup: CDR1 SGHRS, CDR2 YFSETQ. CDR3 length: 15 residues. The CDR3 spells CASSNRLANTGELFF. CDR3 nucleotides: TGCGCCAGCAGCAACAGGCTCGCGAACACCGGGGAGCTGTTTTTT. The full variable domain, completed using reference TRBV5-1 and TRBJ2-2, is KAGVTQTPRYLIKTRGQQVTLSCSPISGHRSVSWYQQTPGQGLQFLFEYFSETQRNKGNFPGRFSGRQFSNSRSEMNVSTLELGDSALYLCASSNRLANTGELFFGEGSRLTVL.

This chain uses TRBV9 with TRBJ1-6, with D tentatively TRBD1 (5 bases). The germline V and J ends were trimmed by 2 bases and 7 bases, with 7 bases remaining between them. The CDR3 runs 13 residues. Germline V gene data show CDR1 as SGDLS and CDR2 as YYNGEE. CDR3 sequence: CASSVRTNSPLHF. CDR3 DNA: TGTGCCAGCAGCGTTCGGACAAATTCACCCCTCCACTTT.

The sample holds a few counts of this clonotype. This rearrangement joins TRBV6-8 to TRBJ1-5, with D possibly being TRBD1 (5 bases). CDR1 and CDR2 (germline): MNHGY, SAAAGT. V was clipped by 7 bases and J by 1 base, with 17 bases between them. CDR3 size: 16 residues. The CDR3 protein is CASIPRLGRSNQPQHF. The CDR3, as DNA: TGTGCCAGCATCCCACGACTGGGACGAAGCAATCAGCCCCAGCATTTT.

This clonotype was observed a handful of times. Written as DNA, the CDR3 is TGCAGTGCTAGACTCCAGGGGCGAGAGACCCAGTACTTC. It translates to CSARLQGRETQYF. The V call is TRBV20-1, the J call TRBJ2-5, with D tentatively TRBD1 (6 bases). This CDR3 is built from 13 residues. V was cut by 2 bases and J by 4 bases, with 11 bases left in between. CDR1 is DFQATT, CDR2 SNEGSKA, per germline (reference sequence).

The rearrangement links TRBV28 to TRBJ2-1; D remains ambiguous. The CDR3 has 12 residues. V lost 2 bases, J lost 9 bases, and 8 bases lay in between. CDR1 is MDHEN, CDR2 SYDVKM, per germline. This CDR3 reads CASSLKVAEQFF. The CDR3 DNA sequence: TGTGCCAGCAGTTTAAAGGTTGCTGAGCAGTTCTTC.

The chain has TRBV29-1 and TRBJ2-7; 10 bases align to TRBD2. The V segment lost 6 bases and the J segment 9 bases; nucleotides outside the gene matches: 17. Germline CDR1 SQVTM, CDR2 ANQGSEA. This CDR3 has 15 residues. CDR3 region: CSVATSSGSWYGQYF. The CDR3 region has the DNA TGCAGCGTGGCAACCTCTAGCGGGAGTTGGTATGGGCAGTACTTC.

The chain uses TRBV15 and TRBJ2-5; D ambiguous. The CDR3 sequence is 15 residues long. Germline loops: CDR1 LNHNV, CDR2 YYDKDF (reference sequence). Trimming removed 3 bases at V and 2 bases at J, with 13 bases between. In nucleotides, the CDR3 is TGTGCCACCAGCAGGATTCTCGGGCTTCAAGAGACCCAGTACTTC. Translating it yields CATSRILGLQETQYF.

The V call is TRBV6-2 or TRBV6-3, the J call TRBJ1-1, with 9 positions matching TRBD1. V lost 6 bases, J lost 9 bases, and 11 bases stayed unmatched. The CDR3 runs to 14 residues. Germline CDR1 reads MNHEY; CDR2 reads SVGEGT. The CDR3 coding sequence is TGTGCCAGCAGAAAGGCCCAAGACAGGGGGAAAGCTTTCTTT. This codes for CASRKAQDRGKAFF.

The V gene is TRBV6-5, the J gene TRBJ1-6, with 8 bases that match TRBD1. This CDR3 has 15 residues. Looked up from germline, CDR1 is MNHEY and CDR2 is SVGAGI. V lost 2 bases and J lost 7; bases outside the gene matches: 4. DNA for the CDR3: TGTGCCAGCAGTTACCGACAGGGGAGGAATTCACCCCTCCACTTT. Translated: CASSYRQGRNSPLHF.